This entry lists 32 T cell receptor beta chains sequenced from one sample in a study of T cells after posttransplantation cyclophosphamide. The protocol was immunoSEQ multiplex PCR, while the TCRdb copy is restricted to in-frame clones and leaves out a portion. There are some 40,000 clones in the sample, none observed a single time. The source material was PBMCs. The source of these receptors is a man in his forties in good health, CMV-negative, and a related stem cell transplant donor.

This clone was seen ten or more times. The V and J genes are TRBV9 and TRBJ1-2; maybe TRBD1 (6 bases). This CDR3 is built from 14 residues. Germline values: CDR1 SGDLS, CDR2 YYNGEE. V gave up 4 bases and J gave up 2 bases, with 12 bases separating them. The CDR3 bases are TGTGCCAGCAGCCTGACAGGTGAAAACTATGGCTACACCTTC. It yields the protein CASSLTGENYGYTF.

Of note for this clone: Other DNA sequences in this sample translate to the same CDR3. The CDR3 sequence: CASSLRGGTTDTQYF. The CDR3 DNA is TGTGCCAGCAGCTTACGGGGGGGAACGACAGATACGCAGTATTTT. The chain uses TRBV7-3 and TRBJ2-3, with 8 bases matching TRBD2. The junction had 4 bases not matched to a gene; V was cut back by 2 bases and J by 3 bases. This CDR3 is 15 amino acids long. CDR1 is SGHTA and CDR2 is FQGTGA in the germline V gene.

This clone occurred many times. This rearrangement joins TRBV7-6 to TRBJ1-1; D is unresolved. Looked up from germline, CDR1 is SGHVS and CDR2 is FNYEAQ. CDR3 length: 13 amino acids. Trimming removed 5 bases at V and 0 bases at J, with 7 bases between. The CDR3 loop reads CASSREMNTEAFF. CDR3 nucleotides: TGTGCCAGCAGCCGAGAAATGAACACTGAAGCTTTCTTT.

This clone was observed at least ten times. This rearrangement joins TRBV5-8 to TRBJ2-2; no firm D call. The CDR3 sequence is 14 residues long. Germline assignment: CDR1 SGHTS and CDR2 YDEGEE. V lost 0 bases, J lost 4 bases, and 7 bases lay in between. CDR3 protein: CASSLGSITGELFF. The CDR3 coding sequence is TGTGCCAGCAGCTTGGGTTCAATCACCGGGGAGCTGTTTTTT. The full variable domain, completed using reference TRBV5-8 and TRBJ2-2, is EAGVTQSPTHLIKTRGQQATLRCSPISGHTSVYWYQQALGLGLQFLLWYDEGEERNRGNFPPRFSGRQFPNYSSELNVNALELEDSALYLCASSLGSITGELFFGEGSRLTVL.

This clone has ten or more counts. The chain couples TRBV6-6 to TRBJ2-7; tentative D call: TRBD1 (6 bases). Trimming cost V 8 bases and J 3 bases, with 14 bases left between them. Germline assignment: CDR1 MNHNY and CDR2 SVGAGI (reference sequence). This CDR3 has 13 residues. The CDR3 DNA is TGTGCCAGCCGTCAACAGGGCCACTACGAGCAGTACTTC. Translation: CASRQQGHYEQYF.

This clone was counted many times. The rearrangement joins TRBV11-3 to TRBJ1-3, with unresolved D. Looked up from germline, CDR1 is SGHNT and CDR2 is YENEEA. This CDR3 is 14 amino acids long. V was shortened by 5 bases and J by 0 bases, with 8 bases between the two germline ends. Here the CDR3 reads CASSPGDSGNTIYF. As DNA, the CDR3 is TGTGCCAGCAGCCCCGGGGACTCTGGAAACACCATATATTTT.

This clone was observed many times. The J gene is TRBJ2-3, the V gene TRBV6-1, with 12 bases identical to TRBD1. The CDR3 is made up of 20 amino acids. The trim removed 0 bases at V and 3 bases at J, leaving 13 bases unmatched. CDR1 and CDR2 (germline): MNHNS, SASEGT. The CDR3 coding sequence is TGTGCCAGCAGTGAAGCGCCGGGACAGGGGGCGGTTTGGGTTACAGATACGCAGTATTTT. Its protein is CASSEAPGQGAVWVTDTQYF.

This clone has at least ten counts. The CDR3 nucleotides are TGTGCCAGCAGCTTAAGACAGACCTTAACTAATGAAAAACTGTTTTTT. Protein sequence: CASSLRQTLTNEKLFF. The J gene is TRBJ1-4, the V gene TRBV7-2; possibly TRBD1 for D (5 bases). Per the germline V gene, CDR1 is SGHTA and CDR2 is FQGNSA. V was trimmed by 2 bases and J by 1 base, leaving 11 bases between them. This CDR3 spans 16 amino acids.

This clone was observed at least ten times. V and J are TRBV10-2 and TRBJ1-4, with a weak D call TRBD1 (6 bases). The V and J ends lost 6 bases and 8 bases respectively, with 19 bases between them. The CDR3 length is 15 residues. Germline CDR1 is WSHSY and CDR2 is SAAADI. In DNA, the CDR3 is TGCGCCAGCAGGGAAGCTACAGGGATAGGGGAAAAACTGTTTTTT. It is translated as CASREATGIGEKLFF.

V is TRBV6-4 and J is TRBJ2-3; a weak D match, TRBD2 (6 bases). This CDR3 is 15 amino acids long. Between the trimmed V and J ends, which lost 3 bases and 0 bases, there was a span of 10 bases. Germline-derived CDR1 and CDR2 are MRHNA and SNTAGT. CDR3 in amino acids: CASSEMAGSTDTQYF. CDR3 in DNA: TGTGCCAGCAGTGAAATGGCGGGGAGCACAGATACGCAGTATTTT.

The table lists this clone with many counts. The chain is built from TRBV6-5 and TRBJ2-7, with a tentative D call TRBD1 (6 bases). Germline V CDR1 and CDR2: MNHEY, SVGAGI. Trimming pared 4 bases from V and 3 bases from J, leaving 16 bases between. The CDR3 has 15 amino acids. The CDR3 is CASSSTGTPLYEQYF. In DNA form, the CDR3 reads TGTGCCAGCAGTTCAACCGGGACACCGCTCTACGAGCAGTACTTC.

This clone was detected only a few times. The genes are TRBV5-1 and TRBJ2-5, with TRBD2 matching over 16 bases. The V segment lost 4 bases and the J segment 0 bases; nucleotides outside the gene matches: 12. The CDR3 is 20 amino acids. Germline CDR1 and CDR2: SGHRS and YFSETQ. The CDR3 sequence: CASSHLGLAGGQPHQETQYF. CDR3 nucleotide sequence: TGCGCCAGCAGCCACCTGGGACTAGCGGGAGGGCAGCCACACCAAGAGACCCAGTACTTC.

This clone occurred many times. The rearrangement joins TRBV14 to TRBJ2-5; D is unresolved. CDR3 length: 14 amino acids. V lost 1 base, J lost 7 bases, and 13 bases lay in between. Germline assignment: CDR1 SGHDN and CDR2 FVKESK. CDR3 coding DNA: TGTGCCAGCAGCCAAGGGCGCAATGAGCGGACCCAGTACTTC. Its translation is CASSQGRNERTQYF.

This clone was counted ten times or more. This chain uses TRBV2 with TRBJ2-7; 10 nucleotides match TRBD2. The CDR3 loop spans 14 amino acids. Germline CDR1 reads SNHLY; CDR2 reads FYNNEI. V dropped 7 bases and J dropped 7; count of bases not matched to a gene: 10. This chain's CDR3 is CASTTEIAGGEQYV. The CDR3 DNA follows: TGTGCCAGCACGACAGAAATAGCGGGAGGAGAGCAGTACGTC.

At least ten counts were recorded for this clone. V and J are TRBV5-3 and TRBJ1-2, with TRBD1 matching 7 bases. TRBV5-3 carries the ORF label, with uncertain function. V shed 4 bases, J shed 4 bases, and the junction held 13 bases outside the gene matches. CDR3 length: 16 residues. The CDR3 nucleotides read TGTGCCAGAAGCGTACAGGGGAGAAGTCTTAGCTATGGCTACACCTTC. It yields the protein CARSVQGRSLSYGYTF.

This clone was counted at least ten times. This chain connects TRBV7-9 to TRBJ2-1; TRBD2 agrees at 8 bases. CDR3 length equals 15 residues. The ends lost 4 bases at V and 10 bases at J; junction bases unmatched: 12. Germline assignment: CDR1 SEHNR and CDR2 FQNEAQ (reference sequence). The CDR3 spells CASSSGAGVREEQFF. The DNA for the CDR3 is TGTGCCAGCAGCTCTGGAGCGGGGGTGAGGGAAGAGCAGTTCTTC.

This clone has a handful of counts. The chain uses TRBV7-9 and TRBJ2-5, with 8 positions matching TRBD1. Germline V CDR1 and CDR2: SEHNR, FQNEAQ (reference sequence). V lost 0 bases, J lost 2 bases, and 8 bases stayed unmatched. This CDR3 is 17 amino acids long. The chain's CDR3 is CASSLAGWDRPQETQYF. The CDR3 nucleotides read TGTGCCAGCAGCTTAGCGGGATGGGACAGGCCGCAAGAGACCCAGTACTTC.

This clone has ten or more counts. The V gene is TRBV6-5, the J gene TRBJ2-3, with TRBD2 matching 9 bases. Germline CDR1 reads MNHEY; CDR2 reads SVGAGI. J was trimmed by 3 bases and V by 2 bases; bases with no gene match: 3. The CDR3 covers 15 residues. Here the CDR3 DNA reads TGTGCCAGCAGTTACGTCCTAGCGGGAACAGATACGCAGTATTTT. Translation: CASSYVLAGTDTQYF.

In its sample, this clone was seen a few times. The chain is built from TRBV5-1 and TRBJ2-1, with D possibly being TRBD1 (6 bases). CDR1 is SGHRS, CDR2 YFSETQ, per germline. Trimming removed 4 bases from V and 5 bases from J, with 13 bases in between. This CDR3 contains 14 residues. The CDR3: CASSETGADNEQFF. In DNA, the CDR3 is TGCGCCAGCAGCGAGACAGGCGCGGACAATGAGCAGTTCTTC.

The CDR3 sequence is CASSQEAGSSYNEQFF. Written as DNA, the CDR3 is TGTGCCAGCAGCCAAGAGGCCGGGAGCTCCTACAATGAGCAGTTCTTC. The chain uses TRBV14 and TRBJ2-1, with a weak D call TRBD2 (6 bases). Trimming shortened V by 0 bases and J by 0 bases, and 9 bases separated the two germline ends. There are 16 residues in the CDR3. Looked up from germline, CDR1 is SGHDN and CDR2 is FVKESK.

In its sample, this clone was seen many times. The chain is built from TRBV19 and TRBJ1-3; D uncertain. Trimming left V 2 bases short and J 0 bases short, with 5 bases between. CDR1 and CDR2 from the germline V gene are LNHDA and SQIVND (reference sequence). This CDR3 spans 14 amino acids. The CDR3 bases are TGTGCCAGTAGTATAACTGCCTCTGGAAACACCATATATTTT. Its translation is CASSITASGNTIYF.

The chain is built from TRBV6-1 and TRBJ1-1; tentative D call: TRBD1 (5 bases). From germline, CDR1 is MNHNS and CDR2 SASEGT. V was pared by 2 bases and J by 5 bases, with 9 bases between. This CDR3 is built from 13 residues. The CDR3 loop reads CASSEMKGTEAFF. DNA for the CDR3: TGTGCCAGCAGTGAAATGAAGGGGACTGAAGCTTTCTTT.

This clone was picked up many times. V is TRBV4-3 and J is TRBJ2-1; 9 bases agree with TRBD2. Germline CDR1 is LGHNA and CDR2 is YSLEER. This CDR3 spans 14 amino acids. The junction had 4 bases not matched to a gene; V was cut back by 3 bases and J by 7 bases. CDR3 DNA sequence: TGCGCCAGCAGCCACGGACTAGCGAATAATGAGCAGTTCTTC. Protein: CASSHGLANNEQFF.

This clone came up many times. The gene calls are TRBV19 and TRBJ1-5; unclear D gene. The germline V gene has CDR1 LNHDA and CDR2 SQIVND (reference sequence). Between the trimmed V and J ends, which lost 2 bases and 1 base, there was a span of 6 bases. The CDR3 runs 14 residues. The CDR3 spells CASSIPQSNQPQHF. CDR3 DNA sequence: TGTGCCAGTAGTATACCCCAGAGCAATCAGCCCCAGCATTTT.

This clone was counted at least ten times. The rearrangement uses TRBV7-2 and TRBJ2-5; D not resolved. V was pared by 4 bases and J by 5 bases, with 5 bases between. Germline V gives CDR1 SGHTA, CDR2 FQGNSA. The CDR3 contains 11 residues. The CDR3 sequence is CASSSRETQYF. The CDR3 region has the DNA TGTGCCAGCAGCTCGCGGGAGACCCAGTACTTC.

This clone has a count of ten or more. The CDR3 loop is CAISEFTSGNYNEQFF. CDR3 in DNA: TGTGCCATCAGTGAGTTTACTAGCGGAAATTACAATGAGCAGTTCTTC. V is TRBV10-3 and J is TRBJ2-1, with 8 positions matching TRBD2. Germline V CDR1 and CDR2: ENHRY, SYGVKD. This CDR3 has 16 residues. The J segment lost 4 bases and the V segment lost 1 base, leaving 6 bases of the junction unmatched.

This clone was detected many times. The chain joins TRBV21-1 to TRBJ2-7; the table's D call, TRBD1, has no DNA check behind it. TRBV21-1 is a known pseudogene. This CDR3 comprises 13 residues. The CDR3 reads CARLRGSSYEQYV. CDR3 DNA: TGTGCCAGGTTGAGGGGGAGCTCCTACGAGCAGTACGTC.

Many counts were recorded for this clone. The chain links TRBV5-1 to TRBJ1-1; 10 bases match TRBD1. The V gene end was trimmed by 4 bases and the J gene end by 3 bases; junction bases not matched to a gene: 3. There are 14 residues in the CDR3. From germline, CDR1 is SGHRS and CDR2 YFSETQ. Written as DNA, the CDR3 is TGCGCCAGCAGCGTGGACAGGGGGGACACTGAAGCTTTCTTT. It specifies CASSVDRGDTEAFF.

This clone showed up many times. CDR3 amino acids: CASTGGPGNTIYF. Here the CDR3 DNA reads TGTGCCAGCACGGGGGGACCTGGAAACACCATATATTTT. This chain joins TRBV27 and TRBJ1-3, with a weak D call TRBD1 (5 bases). This CDR3 has 13 residues. CDR1 MNHEY and CDR2 SMNVEV come from the germline V gene (reference sequence). Trimming left V 7 bases short and J 2 bases short, with 9 bases between.

The chain is built from TRBV25-1 and TRBJ2-5; D remains unclear. Trimming cost V 3 bases and J 4 bases, with 6 bases left between them. Germline CDR1 is MGHDK and CDR2 is SYGVNS. This CDR3 region has 12 residues. CDR3 sequence: CASSDLRETQYF. CDR3 coding DNA: TGTGCCAGCAGTGATCTGCGAGAGACCCAGTACTTC.

This clone came up a few times. The chain links TRBV13 to TRBJ2-3, with 11 bases lining up with TRBD2. V lost 3 bases, J lost 0 bases, and 5 bases stayed unmatched. The CDR3 has 17 amino acids. Germline values: CDR1 PRHDT, CDR2 FYEKMQ (reference sequence). The CDR3 DNA is TGTGCCAGCAGCTTTGGACTAGCGGGCCCGAGCACAGATACGCAGTATTTT. This encodes CASSFGLAGPSTDTQYF.

The chain is built from TRBV12-5 and TRBJ2-2; TRBD2 matches 11 bases. CDR1 and CDR2 (germline): LGHNT, FRNRAP. The CDR3 is 17 amino acids. With V trimmed by 5 bases and J by 5 bases, 10 bases remained unmatched. DNA for the CDR3: TGTGCTAGTGGTCTCTCCCCAGGGACTAGCGGAACCGGGGAGCTGTTTTTT. Translating it yields CASGLSPGTSGTGELFF.